The 24 T cell receptor beta chains presented below share a single source sample, sequenced in a study of T cells after yellow fever vaccination. TCRdb passed the 5' RACE reads through MiXCR, listing each CDR3 protein once. The sample includes some 110,000 distinct CDR3 sequences, about 7% of them seen just once. Material: CD4+ T cells sorted from PBMCs, obtained roughly 46 days after the first yellow fever vaccination. Every receptor here comes from a man aged 18 to 29 who received the YFV17D yellow fever vaccine.

This clonotype was found many times. The rearrangement uses TRBV7-2 and TRBJ2-2, with 10 bases fitting TRBD2. From germline, CDR1 is SGHTA and CDR2 FQGNSA. CDR3 size: 15 residues. V was clipped by 3 bases and J by 4 bases; unmatched bases: 2. This CDR3 is CASSFTSGVTGELFF. In DNA, the CDR3 is TGTGCCAGCAGCTTCACTAGCGGGGTCACCGGGGAGCTGTTTTTT.

This clonotype was picked up many times. This rearrangement joins TRBV7-6 to TRBJ1-2; the match to TRBD1 covers 8 bases. Per the germline V gene, CDR1 is SGHVS and CDR2 is FNYEAQ. V gave up 3 bases and J gave up 7 bases; unmatched junction bases: 4. The CDR3 is made up of 13 amino acids. The CDR3 loop is CASSFLQGVGYTF. The CDR3 nucleotides read TGTGCCAGCAGCTTTCTACAGGGGGTTGGCTACACCTTC.

This clonotype was observed at least ten times. V and J are TRBV6-5 and TRBJ1-6, with D perhaps TRBD1 (6 bases). The length of the CDR3 is 16 residues. Deletions cut 7 bases from V and 10 bases from J, with 23 bases between. Germline V gene data show CDR1 as MNHEY and CDR2 as SVGAGI. Here the CDR3 DNA reads TGTGCCAGCACCCCCGCCGGGACCTGGGGACAATCACCCCTCCACTTT. Its translation: CASTPAGTWGQSPLHF.

This clonotype was picked up a small number of times. The chain links TRBV3-1 to TRBJ2-1, with unresolved D. Trimming cost V 1 base and J 10 bases, with 8 bases left between them. Germline CDR1 and CDR2: LGHDT and YNNKEL (reference sequence). This CDR3 region has 12 residues. The CDR3 nucleotides read TGTGCCAGCAGCCAAGGACTTCGGGAGCAGTTCTTC. It translates to CASSQGLREQFF.

This clonotype was detected ten times or more. The chain joins TRBV11-2 to TRBJ2-1, with TRBD2 matching over 8 bases. Unmatched junction bases numbered 13, after V lost 5 bases and J lost 7 bases. This CDR3 contains 16 residues. Germline V gene lookup returns CDR1 SGHAT and CDR2 FQNNGV. The CDR3 reads CASSRPGTRFQNEQFF. In DNA form, the CDR3 reads TGTGCCAGCAGCCGCCCCGGGACTAGGTTTCAAAATGAGCAGTTCTTC.

This clonotype has just a few counts. The chain links TRBV19 to TRBJ2-1; 7 bases match TRBD1. This CDR3 comprises 16 residues. CDR1 is LNHDA and CDR2 is SQIVND in the germline V gene (reference sequence). V shed 6 bases, J shed 10 bases, and the junction held 18 bases outside the gene matches. CDR3 sequence reads: CASSPPRGSPSREQFF. The CDR3 DNA sequence: TGTGCCAGTAGCCCCCCCAGGGGGTCGCCGTCTAGGGAGCAGTTCTTC.

This clonotype has a count of ten or more. The rearrangement links TRBV7-2 to TRBJ2-5; perhaps TRBD2 as D (5 bases). The V end was cut by 2 bases, the J end by 3 bases, with 7 bases between. Germline values: CDR1 SGHTA, CDR2 FQGNSA. The CDR3 is 13 amino acids. The CDR3 bases are TGTGCCAGCAGCTTAATGGGAGAAGAGACCCAGTACTTC. Encoded protein: CASSLMGEETQYF.

This clonotype was detected many times. This chain joins TRBV5-1 and TRBJ1-4; D is unclear. The CDR3 covers 14 residues. V lost 2 bases and J lost 5, with 10 bases in between. From germline, CDR1 is SGHRS and CDR2 YFSETQ. The CDR3 DNA reads TGCGCCAGCAGCTTCGAAAGATCAAATGAAAAACTGTTTTTT. It encodes CASSFERSNEKLFF.

This clonotype was detected many times. The chain combines TRBV9 with TRBJ1-3, with a tentative D call TRBD1 (5 bases). Trimming cost V 3 bases and J 4 bases, with 14 bases left between them. The germline gives CDR1 SGDLS, CDR2 YYNGEE. The CDR3 covers 15 residues. The CDR3 here is CASSGLQVGGNTIYF. CDR3 in DNA: TGTGCCAGCAGCGGATTACAGGTGGGAGGAAACACCATATATTTT.

The table lists this clonotype with a few counts. This chain joins TRBV7-3 and TRBJ1-3; 8 nucleotides line up with TRBD1. Trimming removed 5 bases from V and 0 bases from J; junction bases left unmatched: 9. The CDR3 totals 17 residues. Germline V gene lookup returns CDR1 SGHTA and CDR2 FQGTGA. In DNA, the CDR3 is TGTGCCAGCAGCCCTGGGGGGACAGGCTCCTCTGGAAACACCATATATTTT. As protein: CASSPGGTGSSGNTIYF.

Ten or more counts support this clonotype. The chain carries TRBV7-8 and TRBJ2-7; 13 bases map to TRBD2. Germline V gene sequence: CDR1 SGHVS, CDR2 FQNEAQ. J lost 0 bases, V lost 5 bases, and 7 bases had no gene match. There are 17 residues in the CDR3. The CDR3 nucleotides are TGTGCCAGCAGCCGGACTAGCGGGGGTTACCTCTCCTACGAGCAGTACTTC. It translates to CASSRTSGGYLSYEQYF.

The chain has TRBV5-4 and TRBJ1-2; weak D call: TRBD1 (5 bases). Germline V lookup: CDR1 SGHNT, CDR2 YYREEE (reference sequence). V lost 0 bases and J 4 bases, leaving 13 bases between the germline ends. This CDR3 is built from 15 residues. CDR3 bases: TGTGCCAGCAGCTTGGTTGGGGGTGAAGCCTATGGCTACACCTTC. Amino acid sequence: CASSLVGGEAYGYTF.

This clonotype has a count of ten or more. The chain recombines TRBV2 with TRBJ2-7, with a tentative D call TRBD2 (7 bases). This CDR3 spans 12 amino acids. V was trimmed by 7 bases and J by 6 bases, leaving 13 bases between them. Germline lookup yields CDR1 SNHLY and CDR2 FYNNEI. CDR3 amino acids: CASTRGGPEQYV. DNA of the CDR3: TGTGCCAGCACAAGGGGGGGACCCGAGCAGTACGTC.

Many counts were recorded for this clonotype. The rearrangement uses TRBV20-1 and TRBJ2-3, with 11 bases aligning to TRBD1. The CDR3 length is 15 residues. Germline CDR1 DFQATT, CDR2 SNEGSKA (reference sequence). Trimming at V came to 5 bases and at J to 6 bases, leaving 10 bases not matched to a gene. CDR3 in DNA: TGCAGTGCTTCTAATCCGGGACAGGGGGGGGATACGCAGTATTTT. Translation gives CSASNPGQGGDTQYF.

This clonotype came up many times. This chain joins TRBV12-3 or TRBV12-4 and TRBJ2-5; D is unresolved. The V end was cut by 2 bases, the J end by 5 bases, with 6 bases between. This CDR3 has 12 residues. The CDR3, as DNA: TGTGCCAGCAGTTTATTACTGGAGACCCAGTACTTC. Its translation is CASSLLLETQYF.

The chain couples TRBV7-2 to TRBJ2-7; D is possibly TRBD2 (7 bases). Germline CDR1 reads SGHTA; CDR2 reads FQGNSA. V was clipped by 10 bases and J by 4 bases, with 17 bases between them. This CDR3 spans 13 amino acids. In DNA form, the CDR3 reads TGTGCCACTACGGGGGGCCATAATTACGAGCAGTACTTC. Translated: CATTGGHNYEQYF.

Many counts were recorded for this clonotype. This rearrangement joins TRBV5-1 to TRBJ1-2, with 7 bases aligning to TRBD1. In germline, CDR1 is SGHRS, CDR2 YFSETQ. V gave up 4 bases and J gave up 3 bases; unmatched junction bases: 6. The CDR3 runs 14 residues. The CDR3 protein is CASSPSGGDYGYTF. In DNA, the CDR3 is TGCGCCAGCAGCCCATCAGGGGGGGACTATGGCTACACCTTC.

The chain joins TRBV20-1 to TRBJ2-1, with D possibly TRBD1 on 6 matching bases. The ends were cut back, 0 bases at V and 4 bases at J, with 16 bases in the middle. CDR1 is DFQATT, CDR2 SNEGSKA, per germline (reference sequence). The CDR3 runs 16 residues. The CDR3 reads CSARDQGTNQYNEQFF. CDR3 in DNA: TGCAGTGCTAGAGATCAGGGGACCAACCAATACAATGAGCAGTTCTTC.

This clonotype was observed at least ten times. This chain connects TRBV3-1 to TRBJ1-6; TRBD1 might be the D (6 bases). V was trimmed by 0 bases and J by 10 bases, leaving 16 bases between them. The germline V gene encodes CDR1 LGHDT and CDR2 YNNKEL (reference sequence). The CDR3 is 16 residues long. The CDR3 protein is CASSQEWAAGESPLHF. As DNA, the CDR3 is TGTGCCAGCAGCCAAGAGTGGGCGGCAGGGGAATCACCCCTCCACTTT.

This clonotype was seen many times. The CDR3 spells CSASSPQGTDTQYF. Written as DNA, the CDR3 is TGCAGTGCTAGTAGTCCCCAGGGCACAGATACGCAGTATTTT. V gene TRBV20-1 combines with J gene TRBJ2-3; D not certain. Germline V gives CDR1 DFQATT, CDR2 SNEGSKA (reference sequence). V dropped 3 bases and J dropped 1 base, with 11 bases sitting between them. This CDR3 spans 14 amino acids.

This clonotype was seen ten or more times. The chain couples TRBV12-3 or TRBV12-4 to TRBJ2-3; D is undetermined. The CDR3 length is 12 residues. V was cut by 2 bases and J by 2 bases, with 2 bases left in between. The CDR3 loop is CASSLSTDTQYF. The CDR3 bases are TGTGCCAGCAGTTTATCCACAGATACGCAGTATTTT.

This clonotype was observed many times. This chain links TRBV18 with TRBJ2-1; D remains unclear. CDR3 length: 13 amino acids. Trimming shortened V by 0 bases and J by 12 bases, and 12 bases separated the two germline ends. The germline gives CDR1 KGHSH, CDR2 LQKENI. CDR3 in amino acids: CASSPPAARGQFF. CDR3 DNA: TGTGCCAGCTCACCACCGGCTGCGAGAGGGCAGTTCTTC.

This clonotype showed up many times. The chain has TRBV4-3 and TRBJ1-1; 9 nucleotides match TRBD1. The V gene's germline CDR1 is LGHNA and CDR2 YSLEER. Germline trimming cut 1 base from V and 1 base from J; bases unmatched to any gene: 7. This CDR3 has 17 amino acids. CDR3 sequence: CASSQVGTGRRNTEAFF. CDR3 nucleotide sequence: TGCGCCAGCAGCCAAGTGGGGACAGGGCGGAGGAACACTGAAGCTTTCTTT.

This clonotype was picked up many times. The rearrangement uses TRBV27 and TRBJ1-4; 7 positions match TRBD1. V lost 6 bases to trimming and J lost 8 bases; unmatched junction nucleotides: 15. This CDR3 is built from 16 residues. The V gene's germline CDR1 is MNHEY and CDR2 SMNVEV (reference sequence). CDR3 in DNA: TGTGCCAGCAGACCTCCAGGGGGGGCTCAGCAAGAAAAACTGTTTTTT. It yields the protein CASRPPGGAQQEKLFF.